The T cell receptor beta chain described here comes from a study of blood T cell repertoires in COVID-19. Study at large: PBMCs, B-cell-depleted T cells, or T cells were the source of the cDNA or gDNA that made up the material.

The germline CDR1 and CDR2 sequences are MNHEY and SVGEGT. V was pared by 0 bases and J by 2 bases, with 20 bases between. The length of the CDR3 is 19 residues. Original data processing: Reference gene primer amplification gave estimated nucleated cell counts. The data were produced by immunoSEQ multiplex PCR, yet TCRdb's version contains in-frame clones alone and is incomplete. The DNA gave D and trimming, while V, J and clone size come from that table. The repertoire includes 250,000 or so clones, approximately 88% of them detected once, and just under 0.8% sits in the top ten. This receptor was obtained from a woman aged 25 to 45 with acute or convalescent COVID-19. The rearrangement links TRBV6-2 or TRBV6-3 to TRBJ2-1; tentative D call: TRBD2 (6 bases). The source material was peripheral blood. CDR3 sequence reads: CASSYSTSIRADPYNEQFF. CDR3 nucleotide sequence: TGTGCCAGCAGTTACTCGACTAGTATTCGGGCCGATCCCTACAATGAGCAGTTCTTC.